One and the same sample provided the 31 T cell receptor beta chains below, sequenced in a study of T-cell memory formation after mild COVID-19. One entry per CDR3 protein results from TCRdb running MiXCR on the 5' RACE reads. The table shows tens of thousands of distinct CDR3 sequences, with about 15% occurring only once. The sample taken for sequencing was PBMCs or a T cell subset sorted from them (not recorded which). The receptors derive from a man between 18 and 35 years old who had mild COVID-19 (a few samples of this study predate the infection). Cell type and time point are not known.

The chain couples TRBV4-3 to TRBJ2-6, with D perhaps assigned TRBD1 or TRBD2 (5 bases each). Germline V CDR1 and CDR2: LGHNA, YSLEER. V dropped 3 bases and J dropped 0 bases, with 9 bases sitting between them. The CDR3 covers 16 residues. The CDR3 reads CASSQGVVSGANVLTF. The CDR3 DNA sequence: TGCGCCAGCAGCCAGGGGGTGGTCTCTGGGGCCAACGTCCTGACTTTC.

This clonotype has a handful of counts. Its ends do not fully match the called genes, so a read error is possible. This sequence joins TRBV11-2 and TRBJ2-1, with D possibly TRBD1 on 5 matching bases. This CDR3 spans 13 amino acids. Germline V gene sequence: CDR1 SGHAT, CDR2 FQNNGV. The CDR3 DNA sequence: TGTGCCAGCAGTCAGGGATCCTCCAATGAGCAGTTCTTC. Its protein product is CASSQGSSNEQFF.

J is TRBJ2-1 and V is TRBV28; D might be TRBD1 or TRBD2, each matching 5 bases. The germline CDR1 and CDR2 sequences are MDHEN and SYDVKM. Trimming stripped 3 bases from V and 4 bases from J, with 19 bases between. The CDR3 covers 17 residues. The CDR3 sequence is CASSFQGPIRNYNEQFF. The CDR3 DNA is TGTGCCAGCAGTTTTCAGGGACCCATCCGAAATTACAATGAGCAGTTCTTC. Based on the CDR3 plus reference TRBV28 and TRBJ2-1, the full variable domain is DVKVTQSSRYLVKRTGEKVFLECVQDMDHENMFWYRQDPGLGLRLIYFSYDVKMKEKGDIPEGYSVSREKKERFSLILESASTNQTSMYLCASSFQGPIRNYNEQFFGPGTRLTVL.

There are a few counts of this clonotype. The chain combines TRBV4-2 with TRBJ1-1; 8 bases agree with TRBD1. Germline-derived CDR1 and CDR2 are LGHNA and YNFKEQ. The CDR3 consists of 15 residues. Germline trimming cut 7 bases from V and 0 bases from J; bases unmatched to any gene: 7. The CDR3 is CASNQGAELNTEAFF. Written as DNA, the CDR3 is TGTGCCAGCAACCAGGGGGCAGAACTGAACACTGAAGCTTTCTTT.

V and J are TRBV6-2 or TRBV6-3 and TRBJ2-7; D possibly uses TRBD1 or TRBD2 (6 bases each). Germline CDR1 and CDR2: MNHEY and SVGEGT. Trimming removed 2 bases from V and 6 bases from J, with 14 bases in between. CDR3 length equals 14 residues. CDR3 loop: CASSYPGGGREQYF. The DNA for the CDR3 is TGTGCCAGCAGTTACCCCGGTGGGGGGCGCGAGCAGTACTTC.

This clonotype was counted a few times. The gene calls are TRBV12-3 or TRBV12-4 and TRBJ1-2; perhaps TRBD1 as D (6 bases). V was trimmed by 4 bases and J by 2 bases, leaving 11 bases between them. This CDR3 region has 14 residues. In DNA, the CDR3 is TGTGCCAGCAGTTCTTTACAGGGAAACTATGGCTACACCTTC. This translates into CASSSLQGNYGYTF.

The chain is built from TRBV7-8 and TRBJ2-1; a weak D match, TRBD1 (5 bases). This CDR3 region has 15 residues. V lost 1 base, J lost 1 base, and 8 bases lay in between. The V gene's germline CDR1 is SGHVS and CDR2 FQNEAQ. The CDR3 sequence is CASSLVSGSYNEQFF. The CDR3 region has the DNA TGTGCCAGCAGCTTAGTTTCAGGGTCCTACAATGAGCAGTTCTTC.

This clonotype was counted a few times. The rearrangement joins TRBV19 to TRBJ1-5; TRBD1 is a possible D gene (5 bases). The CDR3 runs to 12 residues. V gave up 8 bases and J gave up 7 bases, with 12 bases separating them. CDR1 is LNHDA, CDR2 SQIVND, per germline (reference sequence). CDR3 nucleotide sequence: TGTGCCAGTGGGGGGGAGAACCAGCCCCAGCATTTT. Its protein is CASGGENQPQHF. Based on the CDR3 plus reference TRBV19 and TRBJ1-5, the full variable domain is DGGITQSPKYLFRKEGQNVTLSCEQNLNHDAMYWYRQDPGQGLRLIYYSQIVNDFQKGDIAEGYSVSREKKESFPLTVTSAQKNPTAFYLCASGGENQPQHFGDGTRLSIL.

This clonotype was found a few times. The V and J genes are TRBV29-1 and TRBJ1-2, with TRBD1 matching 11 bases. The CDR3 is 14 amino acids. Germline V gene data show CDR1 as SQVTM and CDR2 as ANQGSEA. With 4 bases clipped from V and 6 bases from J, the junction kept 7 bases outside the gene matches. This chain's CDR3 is CSVGLDRGLHGYTF. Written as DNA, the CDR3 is TGCAGCGTTGGATTGGACAGGGGGCTACATGGCTACACCTTC.

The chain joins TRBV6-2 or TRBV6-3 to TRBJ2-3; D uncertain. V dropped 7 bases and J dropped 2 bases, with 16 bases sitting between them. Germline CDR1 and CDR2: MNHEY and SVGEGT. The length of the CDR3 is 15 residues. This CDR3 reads CASNTYSSNTDTQYF. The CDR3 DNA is TGTGCCAGCAATACCTACTCCAGCAACACAGATACGCAGTATTTT.

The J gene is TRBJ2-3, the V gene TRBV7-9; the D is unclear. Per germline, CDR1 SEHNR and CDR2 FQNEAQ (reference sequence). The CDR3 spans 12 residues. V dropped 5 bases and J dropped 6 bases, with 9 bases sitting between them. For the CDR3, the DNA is TGTGCCAGCAGCGCAACTTGGGATACGCAGTATTTT. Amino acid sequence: CASSATWDTQYF.

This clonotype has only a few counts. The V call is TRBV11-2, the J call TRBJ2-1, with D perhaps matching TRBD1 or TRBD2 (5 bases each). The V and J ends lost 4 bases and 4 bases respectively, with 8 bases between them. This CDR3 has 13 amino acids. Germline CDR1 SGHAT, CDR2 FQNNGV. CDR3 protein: CASSWDGYNEQFF. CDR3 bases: TGTGCCAGCAGCTGGGACGGGTACAATGAGCAGTTCTTC.

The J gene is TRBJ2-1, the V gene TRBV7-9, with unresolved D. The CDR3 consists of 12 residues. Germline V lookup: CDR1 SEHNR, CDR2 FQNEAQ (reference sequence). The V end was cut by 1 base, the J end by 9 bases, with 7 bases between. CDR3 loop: CASSLDWFEQFF. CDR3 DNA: TGTGCCAGCAGCTTAGATTGGTTTGAGCAGTTCTTC. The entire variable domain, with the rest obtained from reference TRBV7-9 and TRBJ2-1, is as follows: DTGVSQNPRHKITKRGQNVTFRCDPISEHNRLYWYRQTLGQGPEFLTYFQNEAQLEKSRLLSDRFSAERPKGSFSTLEIQRTEQGDSAMYLCASSLDWFEQFFGPGTRLTVL.

CDR3 sequence (DNA): TGTGCCAGCAGCGCGCGCATCGACCAGTACTTC. This translates into CASSARIDQYF. This sequence joins TRBV7-9 and TRBJ2-5; no clear D. In germline, CDR1 is SEHNR, CDR2 FQNEAQ (reference sequence). V dropped 5 bases and J dropped 10 bases, with 11 bases sitting between them. The CDR3 is 11 amino acids.

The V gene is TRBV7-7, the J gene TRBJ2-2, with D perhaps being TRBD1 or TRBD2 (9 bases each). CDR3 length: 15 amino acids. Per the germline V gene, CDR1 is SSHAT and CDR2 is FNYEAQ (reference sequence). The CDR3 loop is CSSSGGTGFTGELFF. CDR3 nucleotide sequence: TGTTCTAGCAGCGGGGGGACAGGGTTCACCGGGGAGCTGTTTTTT.

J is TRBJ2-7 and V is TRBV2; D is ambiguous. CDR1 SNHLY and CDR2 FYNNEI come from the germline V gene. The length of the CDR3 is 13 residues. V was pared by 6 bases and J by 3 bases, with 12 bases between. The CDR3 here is CASRERNYYEQYF. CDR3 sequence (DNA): TGTGCCAGCAGAGAGAGGAACTACTACGAGCAGTACTTC.

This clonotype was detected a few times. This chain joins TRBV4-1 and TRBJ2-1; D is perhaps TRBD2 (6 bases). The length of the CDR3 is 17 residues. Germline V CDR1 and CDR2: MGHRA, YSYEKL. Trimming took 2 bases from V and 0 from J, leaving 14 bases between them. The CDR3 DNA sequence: TGCGCCAGCAGCCAAATCCAACGGGAGAGCTCCTACAATGAGCAGTTCTTC. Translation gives CASSQIQRESSYNEQFF.

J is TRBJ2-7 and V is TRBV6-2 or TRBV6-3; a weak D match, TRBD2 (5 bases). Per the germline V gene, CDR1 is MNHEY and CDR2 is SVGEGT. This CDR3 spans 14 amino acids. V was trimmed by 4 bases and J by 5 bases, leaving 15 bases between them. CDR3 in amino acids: CASSSPRGLDEQYF. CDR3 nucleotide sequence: TGTGCCAGCAGTTCGCCGCGAGGGTTGGACGAGCAGTACTTC.

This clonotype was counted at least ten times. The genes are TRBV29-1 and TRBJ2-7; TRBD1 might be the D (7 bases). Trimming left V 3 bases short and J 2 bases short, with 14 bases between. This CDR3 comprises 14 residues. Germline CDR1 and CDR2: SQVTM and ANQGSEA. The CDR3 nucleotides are TGCAGCGTTGATGGCGGGACAGACACCTACGAGCAGTACGTC. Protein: CSVDGGTDTYEQYV.

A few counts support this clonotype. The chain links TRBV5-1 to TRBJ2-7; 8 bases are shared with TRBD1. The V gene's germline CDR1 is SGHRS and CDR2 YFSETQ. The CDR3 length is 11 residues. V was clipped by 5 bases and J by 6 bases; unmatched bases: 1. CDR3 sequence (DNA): TGCGCCAGCAGACAGGGGGGCGAGCAGTACTTC. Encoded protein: CASRQGGEQYF. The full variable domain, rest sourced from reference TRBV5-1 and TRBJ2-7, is KAGVTQTPRYLIKTRGQQVTLSCSPISGHRSVSWYQQTPGQGLQFLFEYFSETQRNKGNFPGRFSGRQFSNSRSEMNVSTLELGDSALYLCASRQGGEQYFGPGTRLTVT.

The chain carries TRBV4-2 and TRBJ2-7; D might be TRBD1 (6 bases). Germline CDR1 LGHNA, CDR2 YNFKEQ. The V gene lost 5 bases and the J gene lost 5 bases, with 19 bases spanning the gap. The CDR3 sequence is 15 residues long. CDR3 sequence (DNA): TGTGCCAGCAGCGACCCCAGGGGACCGGGTAACGAGCAGTACTTC. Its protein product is CASSDPRGPGNEQYF.

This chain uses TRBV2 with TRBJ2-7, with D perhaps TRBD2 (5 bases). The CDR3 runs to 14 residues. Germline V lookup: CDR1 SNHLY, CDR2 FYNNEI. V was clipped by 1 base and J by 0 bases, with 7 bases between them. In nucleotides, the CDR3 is TGTGCCAGCAGTGAAGTGACTAACTCCTACGAGCAGTACTTC. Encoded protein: CASSEVTNSYEQYF.

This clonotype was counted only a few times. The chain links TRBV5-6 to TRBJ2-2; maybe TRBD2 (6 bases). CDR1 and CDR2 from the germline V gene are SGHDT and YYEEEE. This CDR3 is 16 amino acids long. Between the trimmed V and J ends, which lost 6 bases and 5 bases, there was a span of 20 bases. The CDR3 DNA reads TGTGCCAGCACCCTACGGACTACCTACGGGACCGGGGAGCTGTTTTTT. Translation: CASTLRTTYGTGELFF. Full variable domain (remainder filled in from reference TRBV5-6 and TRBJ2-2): DAGVTQSPTHLIKTRGQQVTLRCSPKSGHDTVSWYQQALGQGPQFIFQYYEEEERQRGNFPDRFSGHQFPNYSSELNVNALLLGDSALYLCASTLRTTYGTGELFFGEGSRLTVL.

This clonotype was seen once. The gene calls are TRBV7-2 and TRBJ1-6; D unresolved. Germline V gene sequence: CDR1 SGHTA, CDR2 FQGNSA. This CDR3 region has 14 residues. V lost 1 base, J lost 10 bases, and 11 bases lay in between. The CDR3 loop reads CASSLEGYGSPLHF. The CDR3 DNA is TGTGCCAGCAGCTTAGAAGGATACGGATCACCCCTCCACTTT.

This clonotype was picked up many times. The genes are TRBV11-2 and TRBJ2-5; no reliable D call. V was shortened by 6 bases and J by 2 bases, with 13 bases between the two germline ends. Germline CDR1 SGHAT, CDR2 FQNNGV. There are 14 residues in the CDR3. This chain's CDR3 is CASRPTGFQETQYF. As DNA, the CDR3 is TGTGCCAGCAGACCTACCGGGTTTCAAGAGACCCAGTACTTC.

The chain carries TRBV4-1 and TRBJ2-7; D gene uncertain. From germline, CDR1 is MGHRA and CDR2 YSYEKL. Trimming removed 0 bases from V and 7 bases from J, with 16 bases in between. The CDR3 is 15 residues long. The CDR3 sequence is CASSQDYRNRVEQYF. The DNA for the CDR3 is TGCGCCAGCAGCCAAGATTATCGAAATCGTGTGGAGCAGTACTTC.

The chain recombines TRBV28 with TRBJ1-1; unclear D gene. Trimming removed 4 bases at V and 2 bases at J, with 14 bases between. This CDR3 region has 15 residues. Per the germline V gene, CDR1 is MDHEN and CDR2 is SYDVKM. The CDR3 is CASSSPATPNTEAFF. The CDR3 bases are TGTGCCAGCAGTTCGCCGGCGACGCCCAACACTGAAGCTTTCTTT.

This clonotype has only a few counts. Here the CDR3 reads CASTFNFKRDSDTEAFF. The CDR3 region has the DNA TGTGCCAGCACATTTAATTTCAAACGGGACAGCGACACTGAAGCTTTCTTT. V gene TRBV12-3 or TRBV12-4 combines with J gene TRBJ1-1, with 7 nucleotides matching TRBD1. After removal of 7 bases from V and 3 bases from J, the junction contained 17 bases not matched to a gene. The CDR3 is 17 amino acids.

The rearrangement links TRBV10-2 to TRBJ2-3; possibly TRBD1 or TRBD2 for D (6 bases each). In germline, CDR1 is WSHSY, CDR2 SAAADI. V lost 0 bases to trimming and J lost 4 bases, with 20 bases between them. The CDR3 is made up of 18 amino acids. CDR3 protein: CASSESVTLGGPADTQYF. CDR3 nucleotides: TGCGCCAGCAGTGAGTCGGTGACTTTAGGGGGGCCGGCAGATACGCAGTATTTT.

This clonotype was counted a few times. This chain's CDR3 is CATATGGGSDEQFF. DNA for the CDR3: TGTGCCACCGCTACCGGGGGGGGGTCCGATGAGCAGTTCTTC. This chain links TRBV15 with TRBJ2-1; the match to TRBD2 covers 8 bases. Germline-derived CDR1 and CDR2 are LNHNV and YYDKDF (reference sequence). The CDR3 covers 14 residues. The V gene end was trimmed by 8 bases and the J gene end by 8 bases; junction bases not matched to a gene: 11.

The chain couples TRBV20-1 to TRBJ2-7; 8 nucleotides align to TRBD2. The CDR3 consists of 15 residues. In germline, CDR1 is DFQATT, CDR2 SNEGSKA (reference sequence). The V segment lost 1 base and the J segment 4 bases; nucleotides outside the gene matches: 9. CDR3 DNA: TGCAGTGCTAGAGTAGGCGGGGGGTTACCATACGAGCAGTACTTC. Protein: CSARVGGGLPYEQYF.